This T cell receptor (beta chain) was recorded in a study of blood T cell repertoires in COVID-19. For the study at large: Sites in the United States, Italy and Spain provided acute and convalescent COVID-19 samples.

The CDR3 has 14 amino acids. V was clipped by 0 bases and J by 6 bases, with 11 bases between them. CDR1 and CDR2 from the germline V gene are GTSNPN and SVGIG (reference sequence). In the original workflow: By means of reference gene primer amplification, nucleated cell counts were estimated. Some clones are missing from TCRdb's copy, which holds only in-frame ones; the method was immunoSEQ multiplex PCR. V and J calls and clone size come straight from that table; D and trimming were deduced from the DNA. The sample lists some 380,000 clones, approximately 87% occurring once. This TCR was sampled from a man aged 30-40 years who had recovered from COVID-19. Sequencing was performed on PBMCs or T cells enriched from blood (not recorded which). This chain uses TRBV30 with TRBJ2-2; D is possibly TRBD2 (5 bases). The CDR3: CAWSVSAGAGELFF. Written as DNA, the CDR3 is TGTGCCTGGAGTGTTTCGGCGGGTGCCGGGGAGCTGTTTTTT.